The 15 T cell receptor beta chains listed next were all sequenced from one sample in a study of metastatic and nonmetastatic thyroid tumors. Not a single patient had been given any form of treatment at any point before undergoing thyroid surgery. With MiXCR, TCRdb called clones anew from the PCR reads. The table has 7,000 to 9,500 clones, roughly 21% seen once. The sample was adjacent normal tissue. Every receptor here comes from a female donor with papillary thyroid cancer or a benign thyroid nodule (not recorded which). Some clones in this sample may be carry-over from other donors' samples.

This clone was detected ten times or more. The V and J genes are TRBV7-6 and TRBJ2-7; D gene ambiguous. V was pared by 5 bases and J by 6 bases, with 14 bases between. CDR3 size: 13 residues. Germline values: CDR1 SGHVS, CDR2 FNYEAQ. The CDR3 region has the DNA TGTGCCAGCAGCCCTCGACCTACAGCCGAGCAGTACTTC. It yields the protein CASSPRPTAEQYF.

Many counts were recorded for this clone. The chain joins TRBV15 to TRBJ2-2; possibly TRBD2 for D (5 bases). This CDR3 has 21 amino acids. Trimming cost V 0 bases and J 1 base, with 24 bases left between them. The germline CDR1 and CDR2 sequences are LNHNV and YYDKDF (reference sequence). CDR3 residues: CATSRERAARGYPKNTGELFF. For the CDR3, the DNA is TGTGCCACCAGCAGAGAGCGGGCAGCGAGAGGGTACCCCAAGAACACCGGGGAGCTGTTTTTT.

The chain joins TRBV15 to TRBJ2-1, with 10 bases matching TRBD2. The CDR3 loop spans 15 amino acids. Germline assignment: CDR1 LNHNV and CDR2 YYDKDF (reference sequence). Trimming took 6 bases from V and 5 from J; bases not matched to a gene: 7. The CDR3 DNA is TGTGCCACCAGTCCTGGGACTAGCGTAAACAATGAGCAGTTCTTC. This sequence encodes CATSPGTSVNNEQFF.

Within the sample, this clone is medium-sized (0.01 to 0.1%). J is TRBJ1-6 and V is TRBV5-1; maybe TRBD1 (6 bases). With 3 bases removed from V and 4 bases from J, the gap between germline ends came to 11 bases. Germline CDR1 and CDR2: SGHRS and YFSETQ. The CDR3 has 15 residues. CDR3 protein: CASSSGARYNSPLHF. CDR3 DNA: TGCGCCAGCAGCTCAGGGGCAAGGTATAATTCACCCCTCCACTTT.

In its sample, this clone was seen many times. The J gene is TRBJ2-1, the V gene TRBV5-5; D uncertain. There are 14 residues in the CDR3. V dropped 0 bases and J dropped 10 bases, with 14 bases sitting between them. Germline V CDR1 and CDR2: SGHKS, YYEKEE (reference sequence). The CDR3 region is CASSLAFGPREQFF. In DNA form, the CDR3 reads TGTGCCAGCAGCTTGGCCTTCGGTCCGAGAGAGCAGTTCTTC.

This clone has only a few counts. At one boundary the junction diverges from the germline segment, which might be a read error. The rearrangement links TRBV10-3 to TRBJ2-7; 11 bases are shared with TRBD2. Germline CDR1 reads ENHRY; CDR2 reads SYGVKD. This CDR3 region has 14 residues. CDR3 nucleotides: TGTGCCAGCAGTGATACTAGCGGGAGCTACGAGCATTACTTC. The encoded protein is CASSDTSGSYEHYF.

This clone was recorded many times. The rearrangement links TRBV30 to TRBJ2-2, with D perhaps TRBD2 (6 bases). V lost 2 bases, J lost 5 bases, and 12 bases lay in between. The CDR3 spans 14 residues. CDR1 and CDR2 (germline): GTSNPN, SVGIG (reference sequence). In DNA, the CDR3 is TGTGCCTGGAGTTTTGGAGGGCGGACCGGGGAGCTGTTTTTT. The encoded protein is CAWSFGGRTGELFF.

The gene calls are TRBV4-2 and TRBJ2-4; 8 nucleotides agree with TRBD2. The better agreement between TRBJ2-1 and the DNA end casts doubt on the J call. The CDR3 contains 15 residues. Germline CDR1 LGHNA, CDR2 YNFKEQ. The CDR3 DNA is TGTGCCAGCAGCCAACAACCCCGGACTAGCACTTTTCAGTTCTTC. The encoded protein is CASSQQPRTSTFQFF.

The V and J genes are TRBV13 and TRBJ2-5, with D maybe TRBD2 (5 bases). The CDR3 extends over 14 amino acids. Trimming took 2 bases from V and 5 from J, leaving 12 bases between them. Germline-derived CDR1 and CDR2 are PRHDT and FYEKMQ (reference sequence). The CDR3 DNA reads TGTGCCAGCAGCTTAATGGGAGCCGGGGAGACCCAGTACTTC. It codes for CASSLMGAGETQYF.

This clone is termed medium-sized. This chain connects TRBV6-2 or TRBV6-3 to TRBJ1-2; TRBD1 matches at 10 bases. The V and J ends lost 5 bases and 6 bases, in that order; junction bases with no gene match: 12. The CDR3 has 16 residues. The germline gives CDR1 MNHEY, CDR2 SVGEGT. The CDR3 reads CASSKGAGTGEDGYTF. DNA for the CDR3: TGTGCCAGCAGTAAAGGAGCCGGGACAGGGGAAGATGGCTACACCTTC.

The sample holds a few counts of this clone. CDR3 sequence: CSASVPGVISNQPQHF. Written as DNA, the CDR3 is TGCAGTGCTAGCGTCCCAGGGGTAATTAGCAATCAGCCCCAGCATTTT. V and J are TRBV20-1 and TRBJ1-5, with D possibly TRBD1 on 6 matching bases. Germline V gives CDR1 DFQATT, CDR2 SNEGSKA (reference sequence). Trimming cost V 3 bases and J 0 bases, with 15 bases left between them. This CDR3 region has 16 residues.

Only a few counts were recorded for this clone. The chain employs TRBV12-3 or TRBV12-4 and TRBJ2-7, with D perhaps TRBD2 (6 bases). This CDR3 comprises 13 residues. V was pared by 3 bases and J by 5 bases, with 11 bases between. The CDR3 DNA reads TGTGCCAGCAGTTTCAGGCGGGGAGACGAGCAGTACTTC. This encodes CASSFRRGDEQYF.

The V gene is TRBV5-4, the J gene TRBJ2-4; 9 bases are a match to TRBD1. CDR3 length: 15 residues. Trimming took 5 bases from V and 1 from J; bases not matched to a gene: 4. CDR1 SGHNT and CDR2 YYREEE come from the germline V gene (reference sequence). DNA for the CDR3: TGTGCCAGCAGTAAGGGACAGGGTGCCAAAAACATTCAGTACTTC. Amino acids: CASSKGQGAKNIQYF.

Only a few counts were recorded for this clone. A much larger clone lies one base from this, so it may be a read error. The CDR3 DNA is TGCAGCGTCGATGGCTCCTACGAGCAGTACTTC. Protein: CSVDGSYEQYF. This chain uses TRBV29-1 with TRBJ2-7, with D hard to call. The CDR3 sequence is 11 residues long. The V gene's germline CDR1 is SQVTM and CDR2 ANQGSEA. V lost 6 bases, J lost 0 bases, and 6 bases lay in between.

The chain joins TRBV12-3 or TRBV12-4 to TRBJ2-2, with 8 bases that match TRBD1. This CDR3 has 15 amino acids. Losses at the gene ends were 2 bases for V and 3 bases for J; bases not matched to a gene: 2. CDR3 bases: TGTGCCAGCAGTTTAACAGGGGGATACACCGGGGAGCTGTTTTTT. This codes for CASSLTGGYTGELFF.